The 27 T cell receptor beta chains below all came from one sample that was sequenced in a study of human T cells and chemical hapten exposure. TCRdb independently ran MiXCR on the RACE reads; one entry per CDR3 protein. The sample lists roughly 60,000 distinct CDR3 sequences; around 7% were seen once. Time point meaning: pre-sensitization, week 0. As to treatment: therapeutic diphenylcyclopropenone sensitization with weekly scalp DPC. Material: whole blood, obtained in connection with sensitization to the hapten diphenylcyclopropenone (DPC). These receptors were collected from a woman in her thirties with alopecia areata. Some clones in this sample may be carry-over from other donors' samples.

This clonotype was seen many times. The CDR3 DNA sequence: TGCGCCAGCAGCTTGGGGGCCCGGACAGGGGATAGCAATCAGCCCCAGCATTTT. This translates into CASSLGARTGDSNQPQHF. V gene TRBV5-1 combines with J gene TRBJ1-5; the match to TRBD1 covers 9 bases. J lost 0 bases, V lost 0 bases, and 7 bases had no gene match. Germline V gene sequence: CDR1 SGHRS, CDR2 YFSETQ. This CDR3 is 18 amino acids long. The full variable domain, its missing parts supplied by reference TRBV5-1 and TRBJ1-5, is KAGVTQTPRYLIKTRGQQVTLSCSPISGHRSVSWYQQTPGQGLQFLFEYFSETQRNKGNFPGRFSGRQFSNSRSEMNVSTLELGDSALYLCASSLGARTGDSNQPQHFGDGTRLSIL.

This sequence joins TRBV5-6 and TRBJ2-7; maybe TRBD1 (5 bases). This CDR3 has 17 amino acids. The germline gives CDR1 SGHDT, CDR2 YYEEEE. Between the trimmed V and J ends, which lost 1 base and 5 bases, there was a span of 22 bases. The CDR3 bases are TGTGCCAGCAGCTTGTATGGCGGCACCTGGCTAGGGGACGAGCAGTACTTC. Encoded protein: CASSLYGGTWLGDEQYF.

This clonotype was detected ten times or more. The chain has TRBV30 and TRBJ2-5, with no clear D. The germline V and J ends were trimmed by 2 bases and 2 bases, with 9 bases remaining between them. CDR1 GTSNPN and CDR2 SVGIG come from the germline V gene (reference sequence). This CDR3 contains 13 residues. CDR3 in DNA: TGTGCCTGGAGTTCGGGCTGGCAAGAGACCCAGTACTTC. Its translation is CAWSSGWQETQYF.

This clonotype came up many times. This chain uses TRBV11-1 with TRBJ2-2; TRBD1 matches 8 bases. The CDR3 runs 17 residues. Per the germline V gene, CDR1 is SGHAT and CDR2 is FQDESV (reference sequence). V shed 5 bases and J 1 base; nucleotides not matched to a gene: 9. CDR3 DNA sequence: TGTGCCAGCAGCCCAACTGCCGGGACAGGGAACACCGGGGAGCTGTTTTTT. This gives the protein CASSPTAGTGNTGELFF.

This clonotype was detected many times. The gene calls are TRBV7-2 and TRBJ2-3; 9 bases agree with TRBD2. The junction had 4 bases not matched to a gene; V was cut back by 0 bases and J by 0 bases. The germline V gene has CDR1 SGHTA and CDR2 FQGNSA. CDR3 length: 17 amino acids. For the CDR3, the DNA is TGTGCCAGCAGCTTAGCGAGACTAGCGGCTAGCACAGATACGCAGTATTTT. It yields the protein CASSLARLAASTDTQYF.

Ten or more counts support this clonotype. The chain links TRBV6-5 to TRBJ1-1; 8 bases map to TRBD1. The J segment lost 6 bases and the V segment lost 5 bases, leaving 11 bases of the junction unmatched. Germline CDR1 reads MNHEY; CDR2 reads SVGAGI. CDR3 length: 15 amino acids. CDR3 sequence: CASSPSTGVTAEAFF. The CDR3, as DNA: TGTGCCAGCAGTCCTTCGACAGGGGTAACCGCTGAAGCTTTCTTT.

Many counts were recorded for this clonotype. The rearrangement links TRBV5-1 to TRBJ1-6, with 11 bases aligning to TRBD1. In germline, CDR1 is SGHRS, CDR2 YFSETQ. Trimming cost V 2 bases and J 10 bases; bases outside gene matches: 5. This CDR3 region has 15 residues. The CDR3 protein is CASSFRDRGSSPLHF. The CDR3 DNA reads as TGCGCCAGCAGCTTCCGGGACAGGGGGTCGTCACCCCTCCACTTT.

This clonotype was seen repeatedly, ten times or more. The CDR3, as DNA: TGCAGTGCTAGTCAGGGTTTAGACTACGAGCAGTACTTC. Encoded protein: CSASQGLDYEQYF. This chain uses TRBV20-1 with TRBJ2-7; weak D call: TRBD1 (5 bases). The V gene lost 3 bases and the J gene lost 3 bases, with 12 bases spanning the gap. Looked up from germline, CDR1 is DFQATT and CDR2 is SNEGSKA (reference sequence). The CDR3 loop spans 13 amino acids.

This clonotype occurred many times. This sequence joins TRBV10-3 and TRBJ2-7; D is undetermined. Germline CDR1 and CDR2: ENHRY and SYGVKD. The V end was cut by 6 bases, the J end by 2 bases, with 14 bases between. This CDR3 is built from 14 residues. CDR3 DNA: TGTGCCATCAGGGAATCTGGTATCCCCTACGAGCAGTACTTC. Amino acid sequence: CAIRESGIPYEQYF.

This clonotype appeared many times. V and J are TRBV5-1 and TRBJ1-2; weak D call: TRBD1 (5 bases). This CDR3 is 13 amino acids long. Trimming removed 1 base from V and 6 bases from J, with 10 bases in between. Germline V gene lookup returns CDR1 SGHRS and CDR2 YFSETQ. The CDR3 here is CASSLQGSDGYTF. The CDR3 bases are TGCGCCAGCAGCTTGCAGGGATCCGATGGCTACACCTTC.

This clonotype was seen repeatedly, ten times or more. The chain recombines TRBV20-1 with TRBJ2-3, with 9 bases that match TRBD2. CDR1 and CDR2 (germline): DFQATT, SNEGSKA (reference sequence). V trimming: 8 bases; J trimming: 8 bases; junction bases outside the gene matches: 14. This CDR3 comprises 14 residues. CDR3 sequence: CSPLSGLAISTQYF. CDR3 nucleotides: TGCAGTCCCCTGTCAGGACTAGCGATTAGTACGCAGTATTTT.

The genes are TRBV11-2 and TRBJ2-1, with 10 bases identical to TRBD2. The CDR3 runs to 16 residues. With V trimmed by 4 bases and J by 2 bases, 5 bases remained unmatched. CDR1 is SGHAT and CDR2 is FQNNGV in the germline V gene. The CDR3 sequence is CASSSSGGLPYNEQFF. The CDR3 region has the DNA TGTGCCAGCAGCTCTAGCGGGGGCCTTCCCTACAATGAGCAGTTCTTC.

Concerning this clonotype: This could be a read error, since a much larger clone is one nucleotide away. The V call is TRBV12-3 or TRBV12-4, the J call TRBJ2-6; possible D gene TRBD2, 6 bases. The CDR3 is made up of 15 amino acids. CDR3 loop: CASSLAGSGTNVLTF. CDR3 DNA sequence: TGTGCCAGCTCCTTGGCGGGGTCTGGGACCAACGTCCTGACTTTC.

The rearrangement joins TRBV11-2 to TRBJ2-1; unclear D gene. The V gene's germline CDR1 is SGHAT and CDR2 FQNNGV. This CDR3 has 12 amino acids. The V gene lost 1 base and the J gene lost 6 bases, with 4 bases spanning the gap. CDR3 coding DNA: TGTGCCAGCAGCTTAGTAACCAATGAGCAGTTCTTC. It codes for CASSLVTNEQFF.

This clonotype was observed a few times. The DNA of the CDR3 is TGCGCCAGCACGCAGGGGGCCGGCACTGAAGCTTTCTTT. The encoded protein is CASTQGAGTEAFF. The chain has TRBV5-1 and TRBJ1-1; 8 nucleotides align to TRBD1. The CDR3 runs to 13 residues. Germline lookup yields CDR1 SGHRS and CDR2 YFSETQ. V lost 6 bases and J lost 4; bases outside the gene matches: 5. Full variable domain (rest looked up from reference TRBV5-1 and TRBJ1-1): KAGVTQTPRYLIKTRGQQVTLSCSPISGHRSVSWYQQTPGQGLQFLFEYFSETQRNKGNFPGRFSGRQFSNSRSEMNVSTLELGDSALYLCASTQGAGTEAFFGQGTRLTVV.

The sample holds a few counts of this clonotype. This chain uses TRBV3-1 with TRBJ2-2; maybe TRBD2 (5 bases). This CDR3 region has 13 residues. The V end lost 0 bases, the J end lost 6 bases, and 5 bases lay between the germline ends. The germline V gene encodes CDR1 LGHDT and CDR2 YNNKEL (reference sequence). The CDR3 DNA reads as TGTGCCAGCAGCCAAGAGGGAGCCGGGGAGCTGTTTTTT. This translates into CASSQEGAGELFF.

This clonotype was recorded many times. The chain links TRBV6-4 to TRBJ2-3, with a tentative D call TRBD2 (7 bases). Germline lookup yields CDR1 MRHNA and CDR2 SNTAGT. The CDR3 sequence is 17 residues long. Trimming took off 6 bases at V and 2 bases at J, with 21 bases between the two ends. This chain's CDR3 is CASRPFGGGPDTDTQYF. DNA of the CDR3: TGTGCCAGCAGGCCCTTTGGGGGGGGGCCTGACACAGATACGCAGTATTTT.

This clonotype was observed many times. For the CDR3, the DNA is TGTGCCAGCAGAGTTAGCGGGGGGGCTGTTGGTGAGCAGTTCTTC. Translated: CASRVSGGAVGEQFF. The rearrangement joins TRBV2 to TRBJ2-1; 11 bases align to TRBD2. Germline V gene sequence: CDR1 SNHLY, CDR2 FYNNEI. Trimming removed 6 bases from V and 9 bases from J; junction bases left unmatched: 10. This CDR3 is 15 amino acids long.

This clonotype was seen many times. The rearrangement uses TRBV27 and TRBJ2-7, with 7 bases aligning to TRBD1. This CDR3 has 13 residues. V gave up 2 bases and J gave up 7 bases; unmatched junction bases: 5. In germline, CDR1 is MNHEY, CDR2 SMNVEV (reference sequence). The CDR3 region has the DNA TGTGCCAGCAGTTTAAGGCCCAGGGGGGAGCAGTACTTC. This gives the protein CASSLRPRGEQYF.

This clonotype was counted many times. The chain uses TRBV6-2 or TRBV6-3 and TRBJ1-5, with D maybe TRBD1 (5 bases). V was pared by 4 bases and J by 7 bases, with 11 bases between. CDR3 length equals 13 residues. From germline, CDR1 is MNHEY and CDR2 SVGEGT. Here the CDR3 reads CASSSRVSQPQHF. The CDR3 bases are TGTGCCAGCAGTTCCAGGGTCTCCCAGCCCCAGCATTTT.

This clonotype showed up many times. The chain recombines TRBV20-1 with TRBJ1-1, with D uncertain. Germline V gene sequence: CDR1 DFQATT, CDR2 SNEGSKA (reference sequence). This CDR3 region has 12 residues. V gave up 3 bases and J gave up 7 bases, with 12 bases separating them. The CDR3 sequence: CSARLWVGEAFF. CDR3 sequence (DNA): TGCAGTGCTAGGCTGTGGGTGGGTGAAGCTTTCTTT.

This clonotype was seen at least ten times. The chain recombines TRBV18 with TRBJ1-1; D gene unclear. Germline-derived CDR1 and CDR2 are KGHSH and LQKENI. The CDR3 spans 15 residues. The germline V and J ends were trimmed by 1 base and 0 bases, with 9 bases remaining between them. CDR3 nucleotides: TGTGCCAGCTCACCACTTACAGTCATGAACACTGAAGCTTTCTTT. It specifies CASSPLTVMNTEAFF. Based on the CDR3 plus reference TRBV18 and TRBJ1-1, the full variable domain is NAGVMQNPRHLVRRRGQEARLRCSPMKGHSHVYWYRQLPEEGLKFMVYLQKENIIDESGMPKERFSAEFPKEGPSILRIQQVVRGDSAAYFCASSPLTVMNTEAFFGQGTRLTVV.

This clonotype was detected many times. The rearrangement links TRBV18 to TRBJ2-7, with a possible D match to TRBD1 (8 bases). Germline CDR1 reads KGHSH; CDR2 reads LQKENI. There are 13 residues in the CDR3. V lost 3 bases, J lost 7 bases, and 13 bases lay in between. In nucleotides, the CDR3 is TGTGCCAGCTCACCTCACAGGGGGGGTGAGCAGTACTTC. Its translation: CASSPHRGGEQYF.

V and J are TRBV5-1 and TRBJ1-2; D unresolved. The CDR3 spans 13 residues. The V gene lost 0 bases and the J gene lost 4 bases, with 7 bases spanning the gap. Germline CDR1 and CDR2: SGHRS and YFSETQ. Written as DNA, the CDR3 is TGCGCCAGCAGCTTGGAAGGATTCTATGGCTACACCTTC. It translates to CASSLEGFYGYTF. The whole variable domain, remainder taken from reference TRBV5-1 and TRBJ1-2, is KAGVTQTPRYLIKTRGQQVTLSCSPISGHRSVSWYQQTPGQGLQFLFEYFSETQRNKGNFPGRFSGRQFSNSRSEMNVSTLELGDSALYLCASSLEGFYGYTFGSGTRLTVV.

This clonotype has ten or more counts. The CDR3 reads CASSRGTSGGTDTQYF. CDR3 in DNA: TGTGCCAGCAGTCGGGGGACTAGCGGGGGAACAGATACGCAGTATTTT. The V and J genes are TRBV6-5 and TRBJ2-3; 14 bases align to TRBD2. Germline trimming cut 5 bases from V and 3 bases from J; bases unmatched to any gene: 4. This CDR3 has 16 residues. The germline gives CDR1 MNHEY, CDR2 SVGAGI.

There are many counts of this clonotype. CDR3 bases: TGCAGTGGGGGGACAGCCATAAACGAAGCTTTCTTT. It yields the protein CSGGTAINEAFF. The chain combines TRBV20-1 with TRBJ1-1; 7 bases are shared with TRBD1. Germline CDR1 and CDR2: DFQATT and SNEGSKA (reference sequence). The CDR3 sequence is 12 residues long. The V gene end was trimmed by 7 bases and the J gene end by 8 bases; junction bases not matched to a gene: 10.

This clonotype was found many times. The chain carries TRBV11-1 and TRBJ2-7, with 8 bases fitting TRBD1. V lost 6 bases, J lost 2 bases, and 9 bases stayed unmatched. Germline V lookup: CDR1 SGHAT, CDR2 FQDESV (reference sequence). CDR3 length: 15 amino acids. The CDR3 spells CASRRAGGDPYEQYF. The CDR3, as DNA: TGTGCCAGCAGGAGAGCAGGGGGCGACCCCTACGAGCAGTACTTC.